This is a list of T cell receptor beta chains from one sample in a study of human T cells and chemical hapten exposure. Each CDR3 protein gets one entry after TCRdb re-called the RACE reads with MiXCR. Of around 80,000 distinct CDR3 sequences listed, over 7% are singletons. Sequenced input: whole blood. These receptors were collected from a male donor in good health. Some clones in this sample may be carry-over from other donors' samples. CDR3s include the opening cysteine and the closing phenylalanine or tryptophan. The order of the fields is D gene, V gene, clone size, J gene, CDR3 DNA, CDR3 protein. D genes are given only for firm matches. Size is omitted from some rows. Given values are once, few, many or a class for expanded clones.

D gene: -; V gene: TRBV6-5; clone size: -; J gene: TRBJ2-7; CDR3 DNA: TGTGCCAGCAGTTCGGGGGGCCCCTACGAGCAGTACTTC; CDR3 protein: CASSSGGPYEQYF
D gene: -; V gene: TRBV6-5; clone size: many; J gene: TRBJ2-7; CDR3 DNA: TGTGCCAGCAGTTCGCGGGACACAGAACGCTACGAGCAGTACTTC; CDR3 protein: CASSSRDTERYEQYF
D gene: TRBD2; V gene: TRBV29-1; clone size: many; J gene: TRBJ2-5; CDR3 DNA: TGCAGCGTTACACTCGGGAGGCAAGAGACCCAGTACTTC; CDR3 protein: CSVTLGRQETQYF
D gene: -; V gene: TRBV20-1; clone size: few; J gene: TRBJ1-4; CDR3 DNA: TGCAGTGCTAGAGATCATAGGGGGGCCGGAAAACTGTTTTTT; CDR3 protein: CSARDHRGAGKLFF
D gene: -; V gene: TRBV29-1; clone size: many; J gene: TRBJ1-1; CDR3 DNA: TGCAGCGTTGTTCAGTTAGGCTTGAACACTGAAGCTTTCTTT; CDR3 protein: CSVVQLGLNTEAFF
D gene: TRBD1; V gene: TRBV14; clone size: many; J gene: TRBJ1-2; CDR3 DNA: TGTGCCAGCAGCCAATTCCAGGGGGGCAACTATGGCTACACCTTC; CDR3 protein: CASSQFQGGNYGYTF
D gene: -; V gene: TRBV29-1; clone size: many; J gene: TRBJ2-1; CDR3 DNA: TGCAGCGTTGACGCCCACCGGGATGAGCAGTTCTTC; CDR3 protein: CSVDAHRDEQFF
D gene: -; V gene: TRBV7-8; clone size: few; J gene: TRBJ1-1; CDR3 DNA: TGTGCCAGCAGCCCACAAGGCCGGGGGATGAACACTGAAGCTTTCTTT; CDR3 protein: CASSPQGRGMNTEAFF
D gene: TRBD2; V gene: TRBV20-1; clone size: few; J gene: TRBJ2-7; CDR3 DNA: TGCAGTGCTAGTACTAGCGGGAGGGCCCGGAACGAGCAGTACTTC; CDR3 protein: CSASTSGRARNEQYF
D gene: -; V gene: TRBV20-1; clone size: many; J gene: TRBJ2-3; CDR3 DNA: TGCAGTGCTAGATTGAGTCTCCCTACCACAGATACGCAGTATTTT; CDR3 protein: CSARLSLPTTDTQYF
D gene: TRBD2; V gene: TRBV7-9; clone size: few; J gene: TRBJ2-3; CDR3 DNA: TGTGCCAGCAGCAATAGGGACTACACAGATACGCAGTATTTT; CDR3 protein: CASSNRDYTDTQYF
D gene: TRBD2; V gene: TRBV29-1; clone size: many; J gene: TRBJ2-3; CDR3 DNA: TGCAGCGTCAGGACTAGCGGGAGCACAGATACGCAGTATTTT; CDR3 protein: CSVRTSGSTDTQYF
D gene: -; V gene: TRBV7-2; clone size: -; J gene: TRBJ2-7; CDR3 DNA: TGTGCCAGCAGCTTAGCCTGGGGCGAGCAGTACTTC; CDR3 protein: CASSLAWGEQYF
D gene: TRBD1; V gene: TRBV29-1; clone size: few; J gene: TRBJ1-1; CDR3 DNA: TGCAGCGTTCGGACAGGCCTTTACACTGAAGCTTTCTTT; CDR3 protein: CSVRTGLYTEAFF
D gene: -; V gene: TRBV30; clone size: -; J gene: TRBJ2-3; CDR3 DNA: TGTGCCTGGAGTGTTTATACGAGGGCCACAGATACGCAGTATTTT; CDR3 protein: CAWSVYTRATDTQYF
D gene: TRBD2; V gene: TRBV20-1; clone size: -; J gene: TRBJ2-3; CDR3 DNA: TGCAGTGCGTTAGATCCGGGACTAGCGGGAGGGATCACAGATACGCAGTATTTT; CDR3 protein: CSALDPGLAGGITDTQYF
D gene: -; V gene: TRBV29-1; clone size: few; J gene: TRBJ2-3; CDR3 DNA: TGCAGCGTTTTGTTAGGGGGGCCTAGCACAGATACGCAGTATTTT; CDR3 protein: CSVLLGGPSTDTQYF
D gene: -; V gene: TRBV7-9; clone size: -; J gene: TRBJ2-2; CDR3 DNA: TGTGCCAGCAGCCCCTATGGAGCTCGGGCCGGGGAGCTGTTTTTT; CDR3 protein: CASSPYGARAGELFF
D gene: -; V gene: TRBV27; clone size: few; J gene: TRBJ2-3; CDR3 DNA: TGTGCCAGCAGTTTATCGATCAAACTAGGGAGTAGCACAGATACGCAGTATTTT; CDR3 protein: CASSLSIKLGSSTDTQYF
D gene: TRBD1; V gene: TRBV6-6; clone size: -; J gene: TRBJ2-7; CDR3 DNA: TGTGCCAGCACCACCACAGGGGGCTACGAGCAGTACTTC; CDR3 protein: CASTTTGGYEQYF
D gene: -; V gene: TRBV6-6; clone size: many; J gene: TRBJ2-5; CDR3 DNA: TGTGCCAGCAGTTCCCCCGGGGTGACGTACCAAGAGACCCAGTACTTC; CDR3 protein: CASSSPGVTYQETQYF
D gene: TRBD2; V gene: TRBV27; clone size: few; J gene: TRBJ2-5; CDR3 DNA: TGTGCCAGCAGTCGCGGACTAGCGGTAGATCAAGAGACCCAGTACTTC; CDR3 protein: CASSRGLAVDQETQYF
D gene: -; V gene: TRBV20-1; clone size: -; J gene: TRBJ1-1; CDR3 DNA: TGCAGTGCTAGAGGCCTCAAGGCGGGTTTATTTAACACTGAAGCTTTCTTT; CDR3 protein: CSARGLKAGLFNTEAFF
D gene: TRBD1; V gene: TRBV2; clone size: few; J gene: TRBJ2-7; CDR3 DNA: TGTGCCAGCACCCCCGGGACAGGGAAATACGAGCAGTACTTC; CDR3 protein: CASTPGTGKYEQYF
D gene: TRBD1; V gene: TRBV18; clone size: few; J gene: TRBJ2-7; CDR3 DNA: TGTGCCAGCTCACTGGACAGGGGGCCCAACGAGCAGTACTTC; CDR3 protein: CASSLDRGPNEQYF
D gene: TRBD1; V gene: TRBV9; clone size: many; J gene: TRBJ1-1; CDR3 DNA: TGTGCCAGCAGCGCGGGACAGACGTACACTGAAGCTTTCTTT; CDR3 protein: CASSAGQTYTEAFF
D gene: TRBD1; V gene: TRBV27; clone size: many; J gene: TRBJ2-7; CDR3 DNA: TGTGCCAGCAGTTTAGAAGCGACAGGGCGCGAGCAGTACTTC; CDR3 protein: CASSLEATGREQYF
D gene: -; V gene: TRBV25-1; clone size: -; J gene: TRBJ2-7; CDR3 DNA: TGTGCCAGCAGTGAAGGCCGGATGTACGAGCAGTACTTC; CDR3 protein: CASSEGRMYEQYF
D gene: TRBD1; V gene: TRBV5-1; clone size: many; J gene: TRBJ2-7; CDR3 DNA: TGCGCCAGCAGCTTGAGACAGGGACCCCACGAGCAGTACTTC; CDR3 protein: CASSLRQGPHEQYF
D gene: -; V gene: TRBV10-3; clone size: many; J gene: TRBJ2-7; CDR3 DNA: TGTGCCATCAGTGATCACTACACCTACGAGCAGTACTTC; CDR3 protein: CAISDHYTYEQYF
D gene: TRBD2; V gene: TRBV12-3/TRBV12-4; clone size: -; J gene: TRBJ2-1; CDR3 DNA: TGTGCCAGCAGACTGGGACTAGCGGACAATGAGCAGTTCTTC; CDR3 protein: CASRLGLADNEQFF
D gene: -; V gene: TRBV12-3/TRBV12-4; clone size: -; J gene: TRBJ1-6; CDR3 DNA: TGTGCCAGCAAACGGGTCAGGGCCGCCGGTAATTCACCCCTCCACTTT; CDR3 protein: CASKRVRAAGNSPLHF
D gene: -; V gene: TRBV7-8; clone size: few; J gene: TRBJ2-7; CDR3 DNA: TGTGCCAGCAGCTCCCCGGGACTGACTTACGAGCAGTACTTC; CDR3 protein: CASSSPGLTYEQYF
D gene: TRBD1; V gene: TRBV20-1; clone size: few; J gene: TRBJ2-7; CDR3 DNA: TGCAGTGCTGAAGGGACAGGGACTCCCTACGAGCAGTACTTC; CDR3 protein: CSAEGTGTPYEQYF
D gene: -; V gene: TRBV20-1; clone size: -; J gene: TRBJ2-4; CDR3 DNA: TGCAGTGCTAGGGACAGAGGTCCCAAAAACATTCAGTACTTC; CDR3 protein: CSARDRGPKNIQYF
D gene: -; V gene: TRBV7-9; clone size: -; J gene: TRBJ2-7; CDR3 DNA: TGTGCCAGCAGCCTGGAGGAGGGCACCTACGAGCAGTACTTC; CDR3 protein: CASSLEEGTYEQYF
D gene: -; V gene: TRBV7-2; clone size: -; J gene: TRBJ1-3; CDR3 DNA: TGTGCCAGCAGCTTAGCGGCCCAGGGAAGAGGAAACACCATATATTTT; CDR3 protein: CASSLAAQGRGNTIYF
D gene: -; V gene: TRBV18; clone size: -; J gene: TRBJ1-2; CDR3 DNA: TGTGCCAGCTCACCAACGATCCCCGGCTACACCTTC; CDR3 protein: CASSPTIPGYTF
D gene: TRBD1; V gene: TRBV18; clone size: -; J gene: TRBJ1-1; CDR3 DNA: TGTGCCAGCTCACAAGACAGGGGCGCTGAAGCTTTCTTT; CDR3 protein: CASSQDRGAEAFF
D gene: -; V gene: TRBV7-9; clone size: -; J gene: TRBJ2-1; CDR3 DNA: TGTGCCAGCAGCTTAGTTGCAGGGGTAAGCTACAATGAGCAGTTCTTC; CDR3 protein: CASSLVAGVSYNEQFF
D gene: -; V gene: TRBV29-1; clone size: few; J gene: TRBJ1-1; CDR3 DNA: TGCAGCGTTGATGGGAGCAACACTGAAGCTTTCTTT; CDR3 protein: CSVDGSNTEAFF